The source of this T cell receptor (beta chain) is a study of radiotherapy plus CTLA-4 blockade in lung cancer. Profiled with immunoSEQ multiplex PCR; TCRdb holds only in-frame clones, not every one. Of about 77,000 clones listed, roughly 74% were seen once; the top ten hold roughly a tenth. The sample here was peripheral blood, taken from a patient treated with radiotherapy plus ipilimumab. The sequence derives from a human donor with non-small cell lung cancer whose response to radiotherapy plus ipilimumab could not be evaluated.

CDR3 sequence: CALAGGGAYNEQFF. CDR3 nucleotides: TGTGCCTTGGCGGGCGGGGGGGCCTACAATGAGCAGTTCTTC. The V gene is TRBV7-2, the J gene TRBJ2-1; 9 bases fit TRBD2. The germline V gene encodes CDR1 SGHTA and CDR2 FQGNSA. V lost 11 bases, J lost 2 bases, and 7 bases stayed unmatched. The CDR3 sequence is 14 residues long.